The clone carrying this T cell receptor beta chain was counted only a few times. CDR3 length: 16 residues. The V and J ends lost 1 base and 2 bases, in that order; junction bases with no gene match: 7. CDR1 is SGHTA and CDR2 is FQGNSA in the germline V gene. This sample is part of a study of blood T cell repertoires in COVID-19. In the study's own analysis: Reference gene primer amplification yielded estimated nucleated cell counts. Only in-frame clones appear in the TCRdb table, and some are missing; sequencing was by immunoSEQ multiplex PCR. Clone size and V and J calls were adopted from that table, with D and trimming inferred from the DNA. The sample has some 150,000 clones; roughly 84% are singletons. Patients from Seattle were sampled longitudinally, starting during active infection.

The chain employs TRBV7-2 and TRBJ2-7; 8 bases are shared with TRBD2. Sequencing used peripheral blood. The receptor's source is a woman aged 60-75 years with COVID-19, enrolled during active disease. CDR3 bases: TGTGCCAGCAGCTTAGATGGTAGCGGGACCCCCTACGAGCAGTACTTC. It translates to CASSLDGSGTPYEQYF.